Below, one TCR beta chain is given with its context. Its specificity is not known. All participating donors were Caucasian adults from Nashville, Tennessee. The germline gives CDR1 SGDLS, CDR2 YYNGEE. The CDR3 has 17 amino acids. V shed 0 bases and J 2 bases; nucleotides not matched to a gene: 6. The material for each subset, its genomic DNA, was split evenly across several immunoSEQ plates. Here immunoSEQ multiplex PCR was the method, and the copy in TCRdb shows in-frame clones only, minus some. The table includes 1,500,000 or so clones, 96% detected once. The sample is drawn from a study of shared clonotypes between healthy human individuals. Regarding the study as a whole: Clonotypes not shared had lower generation probabilities than those common to all four donors. Naive subsets tended to show greater estimated richness than memory subsets.

The chain employs TRBV9 and TRBJ2-5, with TRBD2 matching 11 bases. The receptor's source is a man aged 25-45 years in good health. Sequenced material: naive CD4+ T cells sorted from blood. Documented subset: CD45RA+ positively selected. The DNA of the CDR3 is TGTGCCAGCAGCGTAGGGAGACTAGCGGGATTTCAAGAGACCCAGTACTTC. This sequence encodes CASSVGRLAGFQETQYF.